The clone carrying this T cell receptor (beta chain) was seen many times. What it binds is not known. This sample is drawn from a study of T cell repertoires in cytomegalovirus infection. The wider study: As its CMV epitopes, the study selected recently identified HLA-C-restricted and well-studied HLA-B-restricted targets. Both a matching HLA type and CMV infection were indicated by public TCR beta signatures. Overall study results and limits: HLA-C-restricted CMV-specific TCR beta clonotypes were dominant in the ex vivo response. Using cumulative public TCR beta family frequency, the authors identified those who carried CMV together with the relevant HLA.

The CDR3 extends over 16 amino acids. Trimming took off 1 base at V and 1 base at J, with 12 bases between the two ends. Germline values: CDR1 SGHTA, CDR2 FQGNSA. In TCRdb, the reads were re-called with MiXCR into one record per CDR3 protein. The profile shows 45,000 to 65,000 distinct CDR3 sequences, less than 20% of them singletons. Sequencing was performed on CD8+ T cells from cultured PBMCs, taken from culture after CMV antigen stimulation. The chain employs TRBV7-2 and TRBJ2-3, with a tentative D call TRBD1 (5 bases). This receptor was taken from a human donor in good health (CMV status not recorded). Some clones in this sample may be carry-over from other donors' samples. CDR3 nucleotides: TGTGCCAGCAGCTTAGTCGGACATTCTCGCACAGATACGCAGTATTTT. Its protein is CASSLVGHSRTDTQYF.